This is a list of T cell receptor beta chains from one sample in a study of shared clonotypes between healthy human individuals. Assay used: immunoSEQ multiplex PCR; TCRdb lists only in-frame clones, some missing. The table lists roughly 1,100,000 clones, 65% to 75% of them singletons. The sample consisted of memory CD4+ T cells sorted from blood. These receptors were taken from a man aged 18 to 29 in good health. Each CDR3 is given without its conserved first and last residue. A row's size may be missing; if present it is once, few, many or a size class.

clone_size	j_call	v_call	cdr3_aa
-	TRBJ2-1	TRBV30	ACSTVHNEQF
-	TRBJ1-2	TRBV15	ATSSPGERNGYT
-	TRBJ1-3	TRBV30	AWSMGWDTIY
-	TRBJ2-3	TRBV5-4	ASSLPLTDTQY
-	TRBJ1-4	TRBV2	ASSEPSGGEKLF
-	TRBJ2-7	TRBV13	ASSPSYQGYEQY
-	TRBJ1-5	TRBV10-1	ASSPGRGQPQH
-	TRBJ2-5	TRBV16	ASKGAGETQY
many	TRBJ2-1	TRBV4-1	ASSTQRMSNSEQF
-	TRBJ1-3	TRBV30	AWTTFSGGRGNTIY
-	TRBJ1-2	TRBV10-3	AISQTGGYT
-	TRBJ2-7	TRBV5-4	ASSLDGDEQY
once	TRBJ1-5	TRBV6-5	ASSREHNQPQH
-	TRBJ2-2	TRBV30	AWSVRGSDTGELF
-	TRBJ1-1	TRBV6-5	ASSSGDSRKEAF
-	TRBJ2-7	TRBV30	AWNPQGPYEQY
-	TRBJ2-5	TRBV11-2	ASSLGLTSGKKETQY